This T cell receptor beta chain emerged from a study of T cell responses to AZD1222 COVID-19 vaccine. Study observations and caveats: Two AZD1222 doses significantly raised spike-specific TCR breadth and depth over controls.

This clone occurred once. Its antigen is as yet unknown. Clones were sequenced by immunoSEQ multiplex PCR, and TCRdb holds only the in-frame ones, with some missing. The sample contains roughly 150,000 clones, roughly 91% of which appear only once. The V end was cut by 4 bases, the J end by 2 bases, with 7 bases between. The CDR3 consists of 13 residues. Per germline, CDR1 KGHSH and CDR2 LQKENI. The sequences come from peripheral blood, collected 28 days after the second AZD1222 dose. The sequence came from an adult who received the AZD1222 COVID-19 vaccine. The chain uses TRBV18 and TRBJ2-3; D gene uncertain. The CDR3 DNA follows: TGTGCCAGCTCACTGGACCCCACAGATACGCAGTATTTT. This gives the protein CASSLDPTDTQYF. Full variable domain (outside the CDR3, taken from reference TRBV18 and TRBJ2-3): NAGVMQNPRHLVRRRGQEARLRCSPMKGHSHVYWYRQLPEEGLKFMVYLQKENIIDESGMPKERFSAEFPKEGPSILRIQQVVRGDSAAYFCASSLDPTDTQYFGPGTRLTVL.